This passage covers 32 T cell receptor beta chains from one sample sequenced in a study of T cell repertoires in ileal Crohn's disease. This table comes from immunoSEQ multiplex PCR, and its TCRdb copy is limited to in-frame clones, with some not included. Of thousands of clones in the sample, 83% were seen once. The specimen sequenced was ileal tissue. The receptor set was obtained from an adult with Crohn's disease.

The V gene is TRBV29-1, the J gene TRBJ1-2; 11 bases are shared with TRBD1. The CDR3 covers 12 residues. The V gene end was trimmed by 4 bases and the J gene end by 12 bases; junction bases not matched to a gene: 7. Looked up from germline, CDR1 is SQVTM and CDR2 is ANQGSEA. The CDR3 nucleotides are TGCAGCGTTGCTCTGGACAGGGGGCGCGACACCTTC. Translating gives CSVALDRGRDTF. Full variable domain (missing parts from reference TRBV29-1 and TRBJ1-2): SAVISQKPSRDICQRGTSLTIQCQVDSQVTMMFWYRQQPGQSLTLIATANQGSEATYESGFVIDKFPISRPNLTFSTLTVSNMSPEDSSIYLCSVALDRGRDTFGSGTRLTVV.

The rearrangement links TRBV12-5 to TRBJ2-5; D is possibly TRBD2 (5 bases). Trimming removed 1 base from V and 7 bases from J, with 10 bases in between. Germline-derived CDR1 and CDR2 are LGHNT and FRNRAP. The CDR3 has 13 residues. The CDR3: CASGLAESGTQYF. For the CDR3, the DNA is TGTGCTAGTGGTTTGGCGGAGAGCGGGACCCAGTACTTC.

The chain couples TRBV18 to TRBJ1-2; D is unresolved. Trimming removed 3 bases at V and 5 bases at J, with 10 bases between. Germline V gives CDR1 KGHSH, CDR2 LQKENI. CDR3 size: 13 residues. The CDR3 protein is CASSPQDGYGYTF. Written as DNA, the CDR3 is TGTGCCAGCTCACCCCAGGACGGTTATGGCTACACCTTC.

The rearrangement uses TRBV28 and TRBJ1-6; possible D gene TRBD1, 5 bases. Trimming took 2 bases from V and 6 from J, leaving 8 bases between them. The CDR3 has 14 residues. CDR1 and CDR2 from the germline V gene are MDHEN and SYDVKM. CDR3 amino acids: CASSLGHSNSPLHF. The DNA for the CDR3 is TGTGCCAGCAGTTTAGGACACTCTAATTCACCCCTCCACTTT.

CDR3 nucleotides: TGTGCCAGCCTCCCCAGGGGCTCTACGACCTACAATGAGCAGTTCTTC. It translates to CASLPRGSTTYNEQFF. The V and J genes are TRBV7-8 and TRBJ2-1, with D possibly matching TRBD1 (6 bases). Looked up from germline, CDR1 is SGHVS and CDR2 is FQNEAQ. The CDR3 is 16 residues long. Trimming cost V 8 bases and J 2 bases, with 19 bases left between them.

This clone occurred once. This chain links TRBV10-1 with TRBJ2-7; a possible D gene is TRBD2 (5 bases). V dropped 2 bases and J dropped 2 bases, with 10 bases sitting between them. Germline V CDR1 and CDR2: WNHNN, SYGVQD (reference sequence). This CDR3 is built from 14 residues. Here the CDR3 reads CASSEGGSAYEQYF. The CDR3 bases are TGCGCCAGCAGTGAGGGCGGGTCGGCCTACGAGCAGTACTTC.

This clone came up a few times. The J gene is TRBJ1-5, the V gene TRBV29-1; D is undetermined. The CDR3 is 12 residues long. Trimming took 4 bases from V and 7 from J, leaving 11 bases between them. Germline CDR1 and CDR2: SQVTM and ANQGSEA. CDR3 protein: CSVGLMGQPQHF. The CDR3 DNA sequence: TGCAGCGTTGGGTTGATGGGGCAGCCCCAGCATTTT.

The chain couples TRBV14 to TRBJ1-2; 8 bases agree with TRBD1. This CDR3 is 15 amino acids long. Germline CDR1 is SGHDN and CDR2 is FVKESK. V trimming: 0 bases; J trimming: 8 bases; junction bases outside the gene matches: 8. The CDR3 protein is CASSQDRHRGSGYTF. The CDR3, as DNA: TGTGCCAGCAGCCAAGATCGACACAGGGGGTCAGGCTACACCTTC.

The chain has TRBV23-1 and TRBJ1-2; D remains unclear. TRBV23-1 is noted as an ORF with a role that remains uncertain. Trimming left V 0 bases short and J 2 bases short, with 7 bases between. The length of the CDR3 is 14 residues. As DNA, the CDR3 is TGCGCCAGCAGTCAATCGATGGACAACTATGGCTACACCTTC. As protein: CASSQSMDNYGYTF.

V gene TRBV4-1 combines with J gene TRBJ1-3; 12 bases are shared with TRBD1. J was trimmed by 4 bases and V by 0 bases; bases with no gene match: 7. This CDR3 region has 18 residues. In germline, CDR1 is MGHRA, CDR2 YSYEKL. The CDR3 loop reads CASSQEPPGTGGGNTIYF. CDR3 DNA sequence: TGCGCCAGCAGCCAAGAGCCACCCGGGACAGGGGGCGGAAACACCATATATTTT.

The V call is TRBV10-3, the J call TRBJ2-2; weak D call: TRBD1 (6 bases). This CDR3 has 15 residues. Germline assignment: CDR1 ENHRY and CDR2 SYGVKD. Trimming cost V 5 bases and J 7 bases, with 17 bases left between them. The CDR3 nucleotides are TGTGCCATCAGTCGGAGTCAACAGGGTAACGGGGAGCTGTTTTTT. Translated: CAISRSQQGNGELFF.

This clone has a handful of counts. The chain has TRBV9 and TRBJ1-4, with TRBD1 identical over 7 bases. CDR1 and CDR2 (germline): SGDLS, YYNGEE. The CDR3 runs 14 residues. The J segment lost 4 bases and the V segment lost 4 bases, leaving 4 bases of the junction unmatched. CDR3 in amino acids: CASSRGLGNEKLFF. CDR3 DNA sequence: TGTGCCAGCAGCAGGGGGCTTGGTAATGAAAAACTGTTTTTT.

The chain carries TRBV5-1 and TRBJ2-5; 7 positions agree with TRBD2. Per the germline V gene, CDR1 is SGHRS and CDR2 is YFSETQ. This CDR3 contains 15 residues. With V trimmed by 1 base and J by 4 bases, 7 bases remained unmatched. The DNA for the CDR3 is TGCGCCAGCAGCTTGTGGCGGGAGAGGGGAGAGACCCAGTACTTC. This codes for CASSLWRERGETQYF.

J is TRBJ1-1 and V is TRBV6-1, with D possibly TRBD1 on 5 matching bases. The CDR3 totals 12 residues. V was cut by 6 bases and J by 3 bases, with 8 bases left in between. The germline V gene encodes CDR1 MNHNS and CDR2 SASEGT. The CDR3 region has the DNA TGTGCCAGCAGGGAGGGGTACACTGAAGCTTTCTTT. Protein: CASREGYTEAFF.

This rearrangement joins TRBV28 to TRBJ1-2; 10 bases are shared with TRBD1. The J segment lost 2 bases and the V segment lost 4 bases, leaving 7 bases of the junction unmatched. The germline CDR1 and CDR2 sequences are MDHEN and SYDVKM. The CDR3 totals 16 residues. This CDR3 is CASSWTPGQGNYGYTF. In DNA, the CDR3 is TGTGCCAGCAGTTGGACGCCGGGACAGGGGAACTATGGCTACACCTTC.

The V gene is TRBV5-4, the J gene TRBJ1-1; 7 nucleotides agree with TRBD1. Germline values: CDR1 SGHNT, CDR2 YYREEE (reference sequence). The CDR3 has 14 residues. J lost 5 bases, V lost 0 bases, and 4 bases had no gene match. CDR3 nucleotide sequence: TGTGCCAGCAGCTTGGAGAGGGGGCGAACTGAAGCTTTCTTT. It is translated as CASSLERGRTEAFF.

The chain carries TRBV16 and TRBJ1-2, with D unclear. Trimming left V 5 bases short and J 8 bases short, with 9 bases between. This CDR3 region has 11 residues. CDR1 and CDR2 (germline): KGHSY, FQNENV. This CDR3 is CASSTSTGYTF. DNA of the CDR3: TGTGCCAGCAGCACGAGTACCGGCTACACCTTC.

This CDR3 is CASQTGGTGELFF. The CDR3 nucleotides read TGCGCCAGCCAGACAGGGGGCACCGGGGAGCTGTTTTTT. The chain joins TRBV5-1 to TRBJ2-2, with 9 bases identical to TRBD1. Trimming cost V 7 bases and J 4 bases; bases outside gene matches: 2. Per germline, CDR1 SGHRS and CDR2 YFSETQ. This CDR3 has 13 residues.

This sequence joins TRBV6-5 and TRBJ1-2; the match to TRBD1 covers 11 bases. The CDR3 runs 12 residues. The J segment lost 5 bases and the V segment lost 10 bases, leaving 3 bases of the junction unmatched. Germline CDR1 MNHEY, CDR2 SVGAGI. CDR3 loop: CAIGDRGYGYTF. For the CDR3, the DNA is TGTGCCATTGGGGACAGGGGGTATGGCTACACCTTC.

V and J are TRBV28 and TRBJ2-6, with D possibly being TRBD1 (6 bases). The germline V gene encodes CDR1 MDHEN and CDR2 SYDVKM. V lost 4 bases to trimming and J lost 4 bases, with 11 bases between them. The CDR3 length is 15 residues. CDR3 DNA sequence: TGTGCCAGCAGTTCATACAGGGCAGGGGCCAACGTCCTGACTTTC. Translated, it gives CASSSYRAGANVLTF.

A single count supports this clone. The J gene is TRBJ2-3, the V gene TRBV9, with D unclear. The V and J ends lost 2 bases and 5 bases respectively, with 12 bases between them. The CDR3 loop spans 14 amino acids. Germline values: CDR1 SGDLS, CDR2 YYNGEE. The CDR3 protein is CASSVLTDGDTQYF. DNA for the CDR3: TGTGCCAGCAGCGTCCTAACTGATGGAGATACGCAGTATTTT.

V and J are TRBV6-5 and TRBJ2-5; 8 positions agree with TRBD1. The CDR3 is 14 residues long. The germline CDR1 and CDR2 sequences are MNHEY and SVGAGI. V lost 6 bases to trimming and J lost 5 bases; unmatched junction nucleotides: 8. The CDR3 loop is CASSPGTGGETQYF. CDR3 nucleotide sequence: TGTGCCAGCAGCCCCGGGACAGGAGGGGAGACCCAGTACTTC.

The rearrangement joins TRBV5-4 to TRBJ2-3; 9 bases match TRBD1. The trim removed 0 bases at V and 4 bases at J, leaving 3 bases unmatched. From germline, CDR1 is SGHNT and CDR2 YYREEE (reference sequence). The CDR3 length is 15 residues. CDR3 nucleotides: TGTGCCAGCAGCTTGGCCGGGACAGGGCCAGATACGCAGTATTTT. Residues: CASSLAGTGPDTQYF.

The chain uses TRBV19 and TRBJ1-5; D might be TRBD1 (6 bases). The CDR3 runs 15 residues. Trimming shortened V by 4 bases and J by 1 base, and 11 bases separated the two germline ends. Germline V lookup: CDR1 LNHDA, CDR2 SQIVND (reference sequence). CDR3 residues: CASSTVGQSNQPQHF. The CDR3 DNA sequence: TGTGCCAGTAGTACGGTAGGACAGAGCAATCAGCCCCAGCATTTT.

The V call is TRBV5-4, the J call TRBJ2-1, with TRBD1 identical over 7 bases. With V trimmed by 3 bases and J by 5 bases, 2 bases remained unmatched. CDR1 and CDR2 (germline): SGHNT, YYREEE (reference sequence). The CDR3 runs to 13 residues. Here the CDR3 DNA reads TGTGCCAGCAGCTGGGACAGCCACAATGAGCAGTTCTTC. Protein product: CASSWDSHNEQFF.

V and J are TRBV5-1 and TRBJ2-2; the D gene is possibly TRBD1 (6 bases). CDR3 length equals 16 residues. Germline lookup yields CDR1 SGHRS and CDR2 YFSETQ. The ends were cut back, 0 bases at V and 3 bases at J, with 12 bases in the middle. In nucleotides, the CDR3 is TGCGCCAGCAGCTTGGTGGACAGCGCGCACACCGGGGAGCTGTTTTTT. Translating it yields CASSLVDSAHTGELFF.

The chain couples TRBV28 to TRBJ1-4; 8 nucleotides line up with TRBD1. V lost 3 bases, J lost 8 bases, and 8 bases stayed unmatched. This CDR3 spans 15 amino acids. Germline CDR1 is MDHEN and CDR2 is SYDVKM. The CDR3 loop reads CASSFGQGGGEKLFF. The CDR3 nucleotides read TGTGCCAGCAGTTTTGGACAGGGTGGAGGAGAAAAACTGTTTTTT.

The chain combines TRBV5-6 with TRBJ2-3; TRBD2 matches at 7 bases. The CDR3 has 18 amino acids. V was pared by 4 bases and J by 2 bases, with 16 bases of the junction left unmatched. The germline V gene has CDR1 SGHDT and CDR2 YYEEEE. The CDR3 DNA reads as TGTGCCAGCAGCCCGGGCCCCTCGCGTCGGGGGGACACAGATACGCAGTATTTT. It specifies CASSPGPSRRGDTDTQYF.

This chain connects TRBV7-8 to TRBJ1-2; 7 positions agree with TRBD1. V shed 4 bases and J 2 bases; nucleotides not matched to a gene: 1. The V gene's germline CDR1 is SGHVS and CDR2 FQNEAQ. The length of the CDR3 is 13 residues. Written as DNA, the CDR3 is TGTGCCAGCAGCTCGGGACAGAACTATGGCTACACCTTC. Its protein is CASSSGQNYGYTF.

The CDR3 is CASSLASRLETQYF. The CDR3 DNA is TGTGCCAGCAGCTTGGCGTCGCGGTTGGAGACCCAGTACTTC. The V and J genes are TRBV5-6 and TRBJ2-5, with D unclear. The CDR3 contains 14 residues. The V gene lost 0 bases and the J gene lost 5 bases, with 11 bases spanning the gap. Germline CDR1 is SGHDT and CDR2 is YYEEEE.

The chain links TRBV30 to TRBJ1-1, with D perhaps TRBD1 (6 bases). The CDR3 is 13 amino acids. The germline V gene has CDR1 GTSNPN and CDR2 SVGIG (reference sequence). With 2 bases removed from V and 7 bases from J, the gap between germline ends came to 14 bases. The CDR3 DNA follows: TGTGCCTGGAGTATTTACAGGGAGTATGAAGCTTTCTTT. Its protein product is CAWSIYREYEAFF.

The chain combines TRBV9 with TRBJ2-3, with D possibly matching TRBD1 (7 bases). The germline CDR1 and CDR2 sequences are SGDLS and YYNGEE. The CDR3 runs to 17 residues. Trimming stripped 4 bases from V and 0 bases from J, with 18 bases between. Here the CDR3 reads CASSTHGGGVSTDTQYF. DNA of the CDR3: TGTGCCAGCAGCACACATGGAGGGGGCGTTAGCACAGATACGCAGTATTTT.